The next 29 T cell receptor beta chains were all read from a single sample in a study of shared clonotypes between healthy human individuals (TCRdb year 2020). Library preparation employed the immunoSEQ multiplex PCR assay. TCRdb stores this immuneACCESS table with in-frame sequences only. Part of the clones is absent; in the studies checked, under half of the shortfall reflects unresolved V genes, and no reason is known for the rest. The sample table contains a few million clones; only one count was recorded for 93% of them. The ten most abundant clones make up 0.35% to 0.45% of the sample. Sequencing was performed on naive CD4+ T cells from PBMCs. This specimen's cell subset or site label, per the study, means: CD45RA+ positively selected. The receptors come from a young man in good health. Some clones in this sample may be carry-over from other donors' samples.

The gene calls are TRBV6-5 and TRBJ2-3; 9 bases match TRBD1. Germline V lookup: CDR1 MNHEY, CDR2 SVGAGI. Unmatched junction bases numbered 5, after V lost 6 bases and J lost 4 bases. The CDR3 has 14 amino acids. CDR3 region: CASSPGQGSDTQYF. CDR3 nucleotide sequence: TGTGCCAGCAGCCCGGGACAGGGCTCAGATACGCAGTATTTT.

This clone appeared a single time. The chain is built from TRBV7-6 and TRBJ2-5, with TRBD2 identical over 9 bases. CDR3 length: 17 residues. V was clipped by 1 base and J by 5 bases; unmatched bases: 11. Germline CDR1 and CDR2: SGHVS and FNYEAQ. The CDR3 DNA reads as TGTGCCAGCAGCTTAGTCGAAGCGGGAGGCTGGGGGGAGACCCAGTACTTC. Its translation: CASSLVEAGGWGETQYF.

The chain couples TRBV7-9 to TRBJ2-1, with 9 bases lining up with TRBD2. This CDR3 is built from 18 residues. The trim removed 6 bases at V and 6 bases at J, leaving 18 bases unmatched. The germline V gene has CDR1 SEHNR and CDR2 FQNEAQ (reference sequence). CDR3 amino acids: CASSSLPSGTSWSNEQFF. CDR3 DNA: TGTGCCAGCAGTTCACTGCCTTCCGGGACTAGCTGGAGCAATGAGCAGTTCTTC.

The rearrangement uses TRBV29-1 and TRBJ2-7; 7 nucleotides match TRBD2. The CDR3 has 12 amino acids. J gave up 0 bases and V 5 bases, and 1 base lay outside the gene matches. Germline V gene sequence: CDR1 SQVTM, CDR2 ANQGSEA. The CDR3 nucleotides read TGCAGCGTTAAGCGGGACTCCTACGAGCAGTACTTC. It encodes CSVKRDSYEQYF.

The rearrangement uses TRBV7-2 and TRBJ2-4, with TRBD1 matching over 8 bases. CDR1 and CDR2 (germline): SGHTA, FQGNSA. V lost 5 bases, J lost 2 bases, and 5 bases stayed unmatched. The CDR3 is made up of 15 amino acids. CDR3: CASSGRTGSKNIQYF. CDR3 sequence (DNA): TGTGCCAGCAGCGGACGGACAGGGTCCAAAAACATTCAGTACTTC.

The rearrangement links TRBV5-6 to TRBJ1-2; TRBD1 agrees at 10 bases. This CDR3 contains 14 residues. Trimming took 1 base from V and 8 from J; bases not matched to a gene: 5. The V gene's germline CDR1 is SGHDT and CDR2 YYEEEE. CDR3 sequence: CASSLRQGAGGYTF. CDR3 sequence (DNA): TGTGCCAGCAGCTTGCGACAGGGGGCGGGCGGCTACACCTTC.

This chain joins TRBV7-9 and TRBJ2-5, with 12 bases that match TRBD2. V lost 4 bases to trimming and J lost 4 bases; unmatched junction nucleotides: 10. CDR3 size: 17 residues. Germline loops: CDR1 SEHNR, CDR2 FQNEAQ (reference sequence). The CDR3 DNA is TGTGCCAGCAGCTCTACCGGGACTAGCGGGCATACAGAGACCCAGTACTTC. Its translation: CASSSTGTSGHTETQYF.

The chain links TRBV10-3 to TRBJ1-2, with D uncertain. V was clipped by 0 bases and J by 4 bases, with 12 bases between them. The length of the CDR3 is 15 residues. Germline V gene data show CDR1 as ENHRY and CDR2 as SYGVKD. The CDR3 DNA follows: TGTGCCATCAGTGAGTCAACTACGAGTGGCTATGGCTACACCTTC. It encodes CAISESTTSGYGYTF.

V and J are TRBV6-1 and TRBJ1-2; no reliable D call. Germline V gives CDR1 MNHNS, CDR2 SASEGT. This CDR3 has 14 residues. V was trimmed by 8 bases and J by 0 bases, leaving 13 bases between them. This CDR3 reads CASCVSRANYGYTF. The CDR3, as DNA: TGTGCCAGCTGTGTATCGCGAGCTAACTATGGCTACACCTTC.

J is TRBJ2-7 and V is TRBV4-2; 7 bases fit TRBD1. Germline V gene lookup returns CDR1 LGHNA and CDR2 YNFKEQ. This CDR3 comprises 16 residues. Trimming at V came to 4 bases and at J to 3 bases, leaving 12 bases not matched to a gene. Written as DNA, the CDR3 is TGTGCCAGCAGCCGCCGCTGGGACAGCCAATACTACGAGCAGTACTTC. It specifies CASSRRWDSQYYEQYF.

J is TRBJ1-3 and V is TRBV7-2; perhaps TRBD1 as D (5 bases). Trimming left V 5 bases short and J 2 bases short, with 13 bases between. CDR3 size: 15 residues. Per the germline V gene, CDR1 is SGHTA and CDR2 is FQGNSA. The CDR3 region is CASSPVGTAGNTIYF. As DNA, the CDR3 is TGTGCCAGCAGCCCCGTGGGGACGGCTGGAAACACCATATATTTT. Using reference TRBV7-2 and TRBJ1-3 for the parts outside the CDR3, the full variable domain is GAGVSQSPSNKVTEKGKDVELRCDPISGHTALYWYRQSLGQGLEFLIYFQGNSAPDKSGLPSDRFSAERTGGSVSTLTIQRTQQEDSAVYLCASSPVGTAGNTIYFGEGSWLTVV.

This chain connects TRBV4-2 to TRBJ2-5; 10 bases align to TRBD2. V lost 3 bases, J lost 5 bases, and 27 bases stayed unmatched. Germline CDR1 is LGHNA and CDR2 is YNFKEQ. This CDR3 comprises 22 residues. CDR3 residues: CASSQSRADGARSGRGEETQYF. DNA for the CDR3: TGTGCCAGCAGCCAGAGCCGCGCTGATGGGGCTCGGAGCGGGAGGGGAGAGGAGACCCAGTACTTC.

This clone was observed a single time. The V gene is TRBV28, the J gene TRBJ1-2; weak D call: TRBD1 (6 bases). The germline gives CDR1 MDHEN, CDR2 SYDVKM. The CDR3 contains 16 residues. Trimming took 6 bases from V and 4 from J, leaving 21 bases between them. CDR3 region: CASSPGGPGVVYGYTF. The CDR3 nucleotides are TGTGCCAGCAGCCCAGGAGGTCCAGGGGTGGTCTATGGCTACACCTTC.

This chain links TRBV5-1 with TRBJ1-4; D may be TRBD1 (5 bases). CDR1 and CDR2 (germline): SGHRS, YFSETQ. The V and J ends lost 4 bases and 11 bases respectively, with 24 bases between them. CDR3 length: 16 amino acids. The CDR3 loop is CASSVTATATGEKLFF. The DNA for the CDR3 is TGCGCCAGCAGCGTAACTGCGACAGCAACCGGAGAGAAACTGTTTTTT.

The V call is TRBV9, the J call TRBJ2-3; D unclear. The CDR3 consists of 14 residues. The V and J ends lost 5 bases and 4 bases respectively, with 14 bases between them. Germline CDR1 is SGDLS and CDR2 is YYNGEE. CDR3 DNA sequence: TGTGCCAGCAGTCCGTCCATACCCCCAGATACGCAGTATTTT. As protein: CASSPSIPPDTQYF.

The sample holds one count of this clone. The chain is built from TRBV15 and TRBJ1-2; TRBD1 matches 9 bases. This CDR3 contains 18 residues. The V gene end was trimmed by 1 base and the J gene end by 5 bases; junction bases not matched to a gene: 14. Looked up from germline, CDR1 is LNHNV and CDR2 is YYDKDF (reference sequence). The CDR3: CATSRGSQPTGGSYGYTF. DNA of the CDR3: TGTGCCACCAGCAGAGGATCCCAACCGACAGGGGGGTCTTATGGCTACACCTTC.

V gene TRBV4-2 combines with J gene TRBJ1-6; 11 bases are a match to TRBD1. This CDR3 contains 15 residues. V gave up 4 bases and J gave up 8 bases; unmatched junction bases: 4. From germline, CDR1 is LGHNA and CDR2 YNFKEQ. The CDR3 DNA is TGTGCCAGCAGCCGAGGACAGGGGGCGGATTCACCCCTCCACTTT. As protein: CASSRGQGADSPLHF.

The V and J genes are TRBV29-1 and TRBJ2-1; possible D gene TRBD1, 6 bases. Germline V gene sequence: CDR1 SQVTM, CDR2 ANQGSEA. V lost 8 bases and J 4 bases, leaving 21 bases between the germline ends. This CDR3 contains 15 residues. The CDR3 loop is CSLRGGAGAYNEQFF. CDR3 DNA: TGCAGCCTAAGGGGTGGGGCAGGGGCGTACAATGAGCAGTTCTTC.

This sequence joins TRBV5-5 and TRBJ2-4; 13 nucleotides align to TRBD2. The CDR3 has 16 residues. J was trimmed by 10 bases and V by 3 bases; bases with no gene match: 10. Per the germline V gene, CDR1 is SGHKS and CDR2 is YYEKEE (reference sequence). The CDR3 bases are TGTGCCAGCAGCTCAGGGGGGACTAGCGGGGCGCTTATTCAGTACTTC. It translates to CASSSGGTSGALIQYF.

V gene TRBV5-4 combines with J gene TRBJ2-5; D possibly uses TRBD1 or TRBD2 (5 bases each). The J call may be mistaken, given a closer DNA end match to TRBJ2-7. CDR3 length: 13 amino acids. The germline gives CDR1 SGHNT, CDR2 YYREEE (reference sequence). The CDR3 coding sequence is TGTGCCAGCAGCCCCAGAGGGGACTACGAGCAGTACTTC. This translates into CASSPRGDYEQYF.

This clone has more than one count but fewer than ten. This chain uses TRBV18 with TRBJ1-1, with 9 bases matching TRBD1. Germline V CDR1 and CDR2: KGHSH, LQKENI. The CDR3 contains 14 residues. J gave up 7 bases and V 6 bases, and 9 bases lay outside the gene matches. CDR3 region: CASSRETGGLEAFF. The CDR3 nucleotides read TGTGCCAGCTCCCGGGAGACAGGGGGACTTGAAGCTTTCTTT. Looking up the rest from reference TRBV18 and TRBJ1-1 gives the full variable domain: NAGVMQNPRHLVRRRGQEARLRCSPMKGHSHVYWYRQLPEEGLKFMVYLQKENIIDESGMPKERFSAEFPKEGPSILRIQQVVRGDSAAYFCASSRETGGLEAFFGQGTRLTVV.

The rearrangement links TRBV5-1 to TRBJ2-7; 8 positions agree with TRBD2. From germline, CDR1 is SGHRS and CDR2 YFSETQ. V shed 4 bases and J 2 bases; nucleotides not matched to a gene: 8. The CDR3 is 15 residues long. The CDR3 is CASSPDGGRPYEQYF. In nucleotides, the CDR3 is TGCGCCAGCAGCCCCGACGGCGGGAGGCCCTACGAGCAGTACTTC.

The chain has TRBV28 and TRBJ1-2; TRBD1 aligns across 9 bases. The CDR3 sequence is 13 residues long. In germline, CDR1 is MDHEN, CDR2 SYDVKM. J gave up 5 bases and V 5 bases, and 3 bases lay outside the gene matches. The CDR3, as DNA: TGTGCCAGCAGTACAGGGACAGGGTATGGCTACACCTTC. Amino acid sequence: CASSTGTGYGYTF.

The chain employs TRBV6-1 and TRBJ1-5, with TRBD1 as a possible D gene (5 bases). The CDR3 spans 13 residues. The germline V gene has CDR1 MNHNS and CDR2 SASEGT. The V and J ends lost 8 bases and 5 bases respectively, with 13 bases between them. CDR3 amino acids: CASSAGLDQPQHF. The DNA of the CDR3 is TGTGCCAGCTCCGCAGGGTTGGATCAGCCCCAGCATTTT.

The genes are TRBV5-1 and TRBJ2-3; 7 positions agree with TRBD2. The V and J ends lost 5 bases and 8 bases, in that order; junction bases with no gene match: 14. Germline lookup yields CDR1 SGHRS and CDR2 YFSETQ. The CDR3 has 15 residues. This CDR3 reads CASSSLAASGGTQYF. The CDR3 nucleotides read TGCGCCAGCAGTAGTCTAGCGGCTTCAGGTGGTACGCAGTATTTT.

This clone was picked up a small number of times. The rearrangement uses TRBV27 and TRBJ2-7; TRBD1 or TRBD2 may be the D gene (5 bases each). Trimming removed 0 bases from V and 4 bases from J, with 13 bases in between. The CDR3 has 15 amino acids. CDR1 is MNHEY, CDR2 SMNVEV, per germline (reference sequence). This chain's CDR3 is CASSLSGEAVYEQYF. CDR3 nucleotides: TGTGCCAGCAGTTTATCGGGGGAAGCGGTGTACGAGCAGTACTTC.

The V and J genes are TRBV19 and TRBJ2-5; 9 nucleotides line up with TRBD1. Germline CDR1 and CDR2: LNHDA and SQIVND (reference sequence). The junction had 11 bases not matched to a gene; V was cut back by 5 bases and J by 4 bases. The CDR3 loop spans 16 amino acids. The CDR3 nucleotides read TGTGCCAGTAGTCCTCTGGGACAGGGTGTCGCAGAGACCCAGTACTTC. This codes for CASSPLGQGVAETQYF.

Note on this clone: This sample also contains other DNA sequences that code for the same CDR3. J is TRBJ2-1 and V is TRBV7-9, with 12 bases matching TRBD2. The ends lost 1 base at V and 8 bases at J; junction bases unmatched: 3. Germline V gives CDR1 SEHNR, CDR2 FQNEAQ (reference sequence). This CDR3 contains 15 residues. The CDR3 loop reads CASSLGLAGVDEQFF. For the CDR3, the DNA is TGTGCCAGCAGCTTAGGACTAGCGGGAGTCGATGAGCAGTTCTTC.

The V and J genes are TRBV5-1 and TRBJ2-5; 9 nucleotides agree with TRBD1. V shed 6 bases, J shed 5 bases, and the junction held 5 bases outside the gene matches. The CDR3 runs to 13 residues. Germline CDR1 reads SGHRS; CDR2 reads YFSETQ. The CDR3 DNA sequence: TGCGCCAGCACCCTTGGACAGGGGGAGACCCAGTACTTC. Translated, it gives CASTLGQGETQYF.